In its sample, the clone carrying this T cell receptor (beta chain) was seen a few times. The study drew participants aged about 18 to 89 years from some 23 US areas. Allocation to cohorts depended on clinical history reported by the participants. Per the authors' pipeline: Reference gene primer amplification in the assay estimated nucleated cell counts. Libraries were prepared by immunoSEQ multiplex PCR; TCRdb keeps only in-frame clonotypes and omits some of them. The V and J calls and clone size were taken over from that table, and D and trimming were inferred from the DNA. The data show a few hundred thousand clones, under 85% seen once. The sample originates from a study of blood T cell repertoires in COVID-19. Study at large: Some COVID-19 samples were acute and others convalescent; all came from the United States, Italy and Spain.

Trimming left V 5 bases short and J 3 bases short, with 10 bases between. The CDR3 is 13 residues long. Germline loops: CDR1 MNHNY, CDR2 SVGAGI (reference sequence). Sequenced sample: PBMCs or T cells enriched from blood (not recorded which). V usage is TRBV6-6 and J usage is TRBJ2-5; unclear D gene. The source of this sequence is a woman aged 50 to 60 who had recovered from COVID-19. CDR3 sequence: CASSLRLEETQYF. The CDR3, as DNA: TGTGCCAGCAGTCTTCGACTCGAAGAGACCCAGTACTTC.